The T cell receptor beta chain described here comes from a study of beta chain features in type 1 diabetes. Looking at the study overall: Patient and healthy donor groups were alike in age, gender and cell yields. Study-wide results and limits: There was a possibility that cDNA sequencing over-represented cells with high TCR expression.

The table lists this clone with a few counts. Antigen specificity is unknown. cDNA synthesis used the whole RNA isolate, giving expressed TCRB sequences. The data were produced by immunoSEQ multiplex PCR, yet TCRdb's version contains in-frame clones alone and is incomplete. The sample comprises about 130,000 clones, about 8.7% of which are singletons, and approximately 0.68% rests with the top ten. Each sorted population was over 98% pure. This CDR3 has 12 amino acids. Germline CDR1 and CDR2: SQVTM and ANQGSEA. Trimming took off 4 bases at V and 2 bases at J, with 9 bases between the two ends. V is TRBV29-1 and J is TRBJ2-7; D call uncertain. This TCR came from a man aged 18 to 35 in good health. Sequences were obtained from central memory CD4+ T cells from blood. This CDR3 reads CSVVAETYEQYF. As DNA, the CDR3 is TGCAGCGTTGTGGCAGAAACCTACGAGCAGTACTTC.